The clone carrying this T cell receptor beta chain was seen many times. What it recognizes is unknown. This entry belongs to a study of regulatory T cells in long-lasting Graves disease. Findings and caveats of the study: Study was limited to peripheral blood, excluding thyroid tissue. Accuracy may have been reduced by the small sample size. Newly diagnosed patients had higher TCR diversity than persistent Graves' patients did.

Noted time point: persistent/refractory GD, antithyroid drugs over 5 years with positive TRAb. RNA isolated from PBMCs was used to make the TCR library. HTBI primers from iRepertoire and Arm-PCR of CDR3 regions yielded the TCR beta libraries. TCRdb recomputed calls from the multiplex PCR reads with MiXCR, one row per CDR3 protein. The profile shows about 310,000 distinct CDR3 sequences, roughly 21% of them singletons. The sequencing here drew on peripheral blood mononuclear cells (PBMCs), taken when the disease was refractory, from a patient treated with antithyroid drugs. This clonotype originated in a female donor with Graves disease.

The DNA for the CDR3 is TGTGCCAGCAGCCTGGGACAGGAGGATGAAAAACTGTTTTTT. Its translation is CASSLGQEDEKLFF. The rearrangement links TRBV12-3 or TRBV12-4 to TRBJ1-4; 8 nucleotides match TRBD1. This CDR3 is built from 14 residues. V dropped 6 bases and J dropped 6; count of bases not matched to a gene: 6.